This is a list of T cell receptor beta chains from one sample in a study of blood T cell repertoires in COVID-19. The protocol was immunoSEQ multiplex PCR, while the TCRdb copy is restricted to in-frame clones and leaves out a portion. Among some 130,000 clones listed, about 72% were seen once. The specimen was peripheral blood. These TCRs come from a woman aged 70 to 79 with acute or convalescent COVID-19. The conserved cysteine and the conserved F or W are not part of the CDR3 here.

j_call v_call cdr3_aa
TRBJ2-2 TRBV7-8 ASSLHEGTGELF
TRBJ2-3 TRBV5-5 ASSLGGRADTDTQY
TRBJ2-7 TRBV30 AWRAGTGRFVQY
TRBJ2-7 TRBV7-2 ASSLSWRGAGEQY
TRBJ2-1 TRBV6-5 ASSYGGGAHNEQF
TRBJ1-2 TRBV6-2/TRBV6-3 ASSGTGISGYT
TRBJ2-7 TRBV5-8 ASSLDSGSYEQY
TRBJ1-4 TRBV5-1 ASRTVANEKLF
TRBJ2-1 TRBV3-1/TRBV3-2 ASSQSGLAGSQF
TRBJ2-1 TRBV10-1 ASSQGVRAYNEQF
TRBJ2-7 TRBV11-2 ASSLEHLYEQY
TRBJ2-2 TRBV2 AKGQPTNTGELF
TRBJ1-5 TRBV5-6 ASSSWALSNQPQH
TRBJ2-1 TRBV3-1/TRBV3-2 ASSHGWAKSSYNEQF
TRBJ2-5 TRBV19 ASSIGSGEETQY
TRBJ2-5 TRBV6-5 ASTLGTGQETQY
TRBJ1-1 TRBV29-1 SAHRDLNTEAF
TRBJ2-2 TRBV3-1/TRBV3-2 ASSQDRVEGVGSRRELF
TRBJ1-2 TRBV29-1 SVTGGANYGYT
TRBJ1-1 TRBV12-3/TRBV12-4 ASSSPTGTEAF
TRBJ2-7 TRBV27 ASSPDRAYEQY
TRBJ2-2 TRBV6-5 ASGKAGGPTGELF
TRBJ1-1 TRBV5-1 ASSSGQGARNTEAF
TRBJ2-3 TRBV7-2 ASSLIGSGGADTQY
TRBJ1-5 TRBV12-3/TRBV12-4 ASSLDGQPQH
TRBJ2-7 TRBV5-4 ASSLPGTSSYEQY
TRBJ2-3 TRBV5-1 ASSSLNTDTQY
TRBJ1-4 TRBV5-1 ASSLASEQGKKLF
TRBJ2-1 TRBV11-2 ASSLIPGLAEHNEQF
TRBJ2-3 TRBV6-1 ASSESYSLDTDTQY
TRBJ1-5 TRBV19 ASSRGQNQPQH
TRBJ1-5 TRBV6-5 ASSTGSDQPQH
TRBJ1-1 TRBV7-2 ASSWANTEAF
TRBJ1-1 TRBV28 ASSFGAITEAF
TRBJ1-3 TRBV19 ASIIRSGTGNTIY
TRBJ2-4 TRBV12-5 ASGLGQGPAKNIQY
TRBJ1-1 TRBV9 ASSVAGTGGTEAF
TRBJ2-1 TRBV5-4 AIHSDSGNEQF
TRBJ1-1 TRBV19 ATRQGDYQAF
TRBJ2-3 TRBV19 ASSITGGMADTQY
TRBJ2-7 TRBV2 ASSESGRIYEQY
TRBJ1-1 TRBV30 AWRIYRVSTHTEAF
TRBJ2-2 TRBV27 ASSTYQGPNTGELF
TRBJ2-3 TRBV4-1 ASSQDRVVATDTQY
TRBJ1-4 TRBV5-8 ASSSDSLYNEKLF
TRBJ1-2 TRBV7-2 ASSLGGVGGYT
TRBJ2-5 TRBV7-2 ASSSGLAGVETQY
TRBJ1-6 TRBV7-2 ASSHRVGAYNSPLH
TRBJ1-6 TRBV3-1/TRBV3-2 ASSQAGGSNSPLH
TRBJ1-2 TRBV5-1 ASSLDPVNYGYT
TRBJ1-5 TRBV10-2 APVSNQPQH
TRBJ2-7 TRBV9 ASSVSGSASYEQY
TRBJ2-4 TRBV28 ASSLPVSLAKNIQY